The clone carrying this TCR beta chain was counted between two and nine times. This sample is part of a study of blood T cell repertoires in COVID-19. As for the study in general: COVID-19 samples, acute and convalescent, were from the United States, Italy and Spain.

Original processing notes: By means of reference gene primer amplification, nucleated cell counts were estimated. The method was immunoSEQ multiplex PCR; TCRdb's version includes in-frame clones alone and lacks a portion of them. V and J calls and clone size are those listed in that table; D and trimming were worked out from the DNA. Among 230,000 or so clones listed, 86% were seen once. The clonotype originates from a woman in her thirties or forties with acute COVID-19. Sequencing input: PBMCs or T cells enriched from blood (not recorded which).

The CDR3 DNA sequence: TGTGCCAGCAGGGGACAGGGATGGGGCTACACCTTC. Its translation is CASRGQGWGYTF. This chain uses TRBV25-1 with TRBJ1-2; 9 bases agree with TRBD1. The V and J ends lost 6 bases and 8 bases, in that order; junction bases with no gene match: 4. The CDR3 extends over 12 amino acids. Looked up from germline, CDR1 is MGHDK and CDR2 is SYGVNS.